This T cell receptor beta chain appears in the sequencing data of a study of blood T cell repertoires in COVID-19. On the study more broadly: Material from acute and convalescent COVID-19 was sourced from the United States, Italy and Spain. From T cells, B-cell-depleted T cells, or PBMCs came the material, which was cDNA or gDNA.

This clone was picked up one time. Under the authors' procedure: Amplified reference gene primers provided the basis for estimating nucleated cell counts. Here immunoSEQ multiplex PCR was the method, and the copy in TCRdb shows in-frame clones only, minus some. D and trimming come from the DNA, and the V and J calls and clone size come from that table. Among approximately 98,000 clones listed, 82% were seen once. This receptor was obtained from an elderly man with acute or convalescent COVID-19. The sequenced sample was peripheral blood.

CDR3 loop: CASSPSQTGEETQYF. The CDR3 DNA reads as TGTGCCAGCAGTCCTAGCCAAACAGGGGAAGAGACCCAGTACTTC. V and J are TRBV27 and TRBJ2-5; 7 bases map to TRBD1. Germline V gives CDR1 MNHEY, CDR2 SMNVEV (reference sequence). J was trimmed by 3 bases and V by 5 bases; bases with no gene match: 9. This CDR3 is built from 15 residues.